Listed below are T cell receptor beta chains from one sample, sequenced in a study of blood T cells in healthy people across ages. TCRdb itself ran the 5' RACE reads through MiXCR, one entry per CDR3 protein. The repertoire consists of roughly 1.4 million distinct CDR3 sequences, with around 55% occurring once and the leading ten covering 6.5% to 8%. The sequenced material came from blood. The receptors here all came from a man aged 18 to 29 in good health. Each CDR3 is given with its conserved first and last residue. Each record gives: CDR3 DNA, CDR3 protein, J gene, V gene, D gene, clone size. D genes are given only for firm matches. Size is omitted from some rows. Given values are once, few, many or a class for expanded clones.

TGCAGTGCTAAGGCGGACGAGCAGTACTTC	CSAKADEQYF	TRBJ2-7	TRBV20-1	.	.
TGCGCCAGCAGCCCAAACCGGGATGAGCAGTTCTTC	CASSPNRDEQFF	TRBJ2-1	TRBV4-1	.	few
TGCGCCAGCAGCCACGGGACTTACAATGAGCAGTTCTTC	CASSHGTYNEQFF	TRBJ2-1	TRBV4-3	.	.
TGTGCCACCAGCAGGGGACAGGCATCGAGAGGCACAGATACGCAGTATTTT	CATSRGQASRGTDTQYF	TRBJ2-3	TRBV15	TRBD1	.
TGTGCCAGCAGTTACTCGGGACAGGGTTACAATGAGCAGTTCTTC	CASSYSGQGYNEQFF	TRBJ2-1	TRBV6-6	TRBD1	.
TGCAGTGCGCAAGGAGATACCAATCAGCCCCAGCATTTT	CSAQGDTNQPQHF	TRBJ1-5	TRBV20-1	.	few
TGCAGCGTTGCGCAAACCCGGGGTACGCAGTATTTT	CSVAQTRGTQYF	TRBJ2-3	TRBV29-1	.	.
TGTGCCAGCAGCTTGGGAGCTCACCAGGGACATAATGAAAAACTGTTTTTT	CASSLGAHQGHNEKLFF	TRBJ1-4	TRBV7-2	.	.
TGTGCCATCAGTCAGGGAGGGGGAGAGACCCAGTACTTC	CAISQGGGETQYF	TRBJ2-5	TRBV10-3	.	.
TGTGCCAGCAGTTTAATCCTAGTTGAAACAGATACGCAGTATTTT	CASSLILVETDTQYF	TRBJ2-3	TRBV12-3/TRBV12-4	.	.
TGTGCCAGCAGCCAAGACCGGACAGGCTATTCCTACGAGCAGTACTTC	CASSQDRTGYSYEQYF	TRBJ2-7	TRBV4-2	TRBD1	.
TGTGCCAGCAGACCAAGACAGGGGTTCACCTACGAGCAGTACTTC	CASRPRQGFTYEQYF	TRBJ2-7	TRBV7-9	TRBD1	.
TGTGCCAGCAGTCAGGACAAAGAGCAGTACTTC	CASSQDKEQYF	TRBJ2-5	TRBV12-3/TRBV12-4	.	few
TGTGCCAGCAGCGTCACCGGGACAGGGGGCGATGGTTTCTTT	CASSVTGTGGDGFF	TRBJ1-1	TRBV27	TRBD1	.
TGCAGTGCCAACGCCCGGGGGGCTACAGATACGCAGTATTTT	CSANARGATDTQYF	TRBJ2-3	TRBV20-1	.	.
TGCGCCAGCAGCCTGATCCCGGGACGCCTAGGGGGTACCATTCAGTACTTC	CASSLIPGRLGGTIQYF	TRBJ2-4	TRBV5-1	.	.
TGCAGCGTTGCTAGCGGGGGGGCGGTTGAGCAGTACTTC	CSVASGGAVEQYF	TRBJ2-7	TRBV29-1	TRBD2	.
TGTGCCAGCTGCAATACAGGGTCTTCTTCCTACGAGCAGTACTTC	CASCNTGSSSYEQYF	TRBJ2-7	TRBV28	.	.
TGTGCCAGCAGCGCCGGGGGGCCTGGCTACACCTTC	CASSAGGPGYTF	TRBJ1-2	TRBV6-5	.	.
TGTGCCACCAGCAGAGATAAGGGACAGGGGTACGAGCAGTACTTC	CATSRDKGQGYEQYF	TRBJ2-7	TRBV15	TRBD1	.
TGTGCCAGCAGCTACGGACTAGCGGGAGTAATAGAGACCCAGTACTTC	CASSYGLAGVIETQYF	TRBJ2-5	TRBV11-2	TRBD2	.
TGTGCCAGCAGCTTAGCGGGTCGAACTGAGCAGTTCTTC	CASSLAGRTEQFF	TRBJ2-1	TRBV7-2	.	many
TGTGCCAGCAGCTTATATGAGGGTCCCGAGAGCGAGCAGTACTTC	CASSLYEGPESEQYF	TRBJ2-7	TRBV7-9	.	.
TGTGCCACCCTGGCGAGCGAGCAGTACTTC	CATLASEQYF	TRBJ2-7	TRBV25-1	.	.
TGTGCCAGCAGTTACTCGGACAGGACCTACGAGCAGTACTTC	CASSYSDRTYEQYF	TRBJ2-7	TRBV6-6	TRBD1	.
TGCAGTGCTAGGACCCGGGGACAGCCCCAGCATTTT	CSARTRGQPQHF	TRBJ1-5	TRBV20-1	.	.
TGTGCCAGCAGCTCCGCCCGGCTAGCGGGGGGCTACAATGAGCAGTTCTTC	CASSSARLAGGYNEQFF	TRBJ2-1	TRBV7-2	TRBD2	few
TGCAGTGCTAACCTACTAGCGGGATATAATGAGCAGTTCTTC	CSANLLAGYNEQFF	TRBJ2-1	TRBV20-1	TRBD2	.
TGTGCCAGCAGTTACTCGTCCGGGGCAATTGAGCAGTACTTC	CASSYSSGAIEQYF	TRBJ2-7	TRBV6-5	.	.
TGCAGTGCTTCTATAGGGCAGGGCGGGGATGAAGCCAAAAACATTCAGTACTTC	CSASIGQGGDEAKNIQYF	TRBJ2-4	TRBV20-1	.	.
TGCAGCGTTGAAGACAGGACAGAAATCACAGATACGCAGTATTTT	CSVEDRTEITDTQYF	TRBJ2-3	TRBV29-1	.	.
TGTGCCAGCAGTGATACGGGGGATGAGACCCAGTACTTC	CASSDTGDETQYF	TRBJ2-5	TRBV2	.	.
TGTGCCAGCAGGACCGTTGGGGGAGAGACCCAGTACTTC	CASRTVGGETQYF	TRBJ2-5	TRBV3-1	.	.
TGTGCCAGCAGCCAAGATCCGCAAACCACGGCGGCACAAGAGACCCAGTACTTC	CASSQDPQTTAAQETQYF	TRBJ2-5	TRBV4-2	.	.
TGTGCCAGCAGCTTACAGGTGGGATTCGACTACGAGCAGTACTTC	CASSLQVGFDYEQYF	TRBJ2-7	TRBV7-9	.	.
TGTGCCAGCAGCCCGGGACTTCCCTATACGCAGTATTTT	CASSPGLPYTQYF	TRBJ2-3	TRBV7-2	.	.
TGTGCCAGCAGTGGGACGACAGGAGGGAATTCACCCCTCCACTTT	CASSGTTGGNSPLHF	TRBJ1-6	TRBV25-1	.	.
TGCAGCGTTGAACTACCCTTGACAGAAACCTACGAGCAGTACTTC	CSVELPLTETYEQYF	TRBJ2-7	TRBV29-1	.	.
TGCACGTCGACAGGCTTATACAATGAGCAGTTCTTC	CTSTGLYNEQFF	TRBJ2-1	TRBV29-1	.	.
TGTGCCAGCAGCTCTCGGCTCCGTGAAGCTTTCTTT	CASSSRLREAFF	TRBJ1-1	TRBV11-2	.	.
TGTGCCAGCACCTCCCAAACCACAGGAGGAAAGGCCCAGTACTTC	CASTSQTTGGKAQYF	TRBJ2-5	TRBV27	.	.
TGTGCCAGCAGTGAGGGACCGACCCAGTACTTC	CASSEGPTQYF	TRBJ2-5	TRBV6-1	.	.
TGTGCCAGCAGTGTCGGGTCAAACTACGAGCAGTACTTC	CASSVGSNYEQYF	TRBJ2-7	TRBV12-3/TRBV12-4	.	few
TGCAGTGCTAGAGATCGGCAGGGTGGGTCCTACAATGAGCAGTTCTTC	CSARDRQGGSYNEQFF	TRBJ2-1	TRBV20-1	.	once